This T cell receptor beta chain was observed in a study of T-cell reconstitution after alpha-beta-depleted transplantation in children. A library of TCRbeta sequences, prepared with unique molecular identifiers, was generated. TCRdb used MiXCR to reprocess the PCR reads, holding one entry per CDR3 protein. This table has roughly 98,000 distinct CDR3 sequences, around 15% appearing once. Whole-study results and caveats: Surviving recipient T cells and thymic progenitors produced the high day-60 TCRbeta diversity seen in some patients. The authors attributed T-cell counts and diversity one year after transplant mostly to newly produced T cells.

This clonotype was observed a handful of times. The target antigen is unknown. The material was PBMCs, mostly from graft donor cells, obtained 180 days after TCRalphabeta/CD19-depleted stem cell transplant. The origin of this receptor is a male patient aged 2-15 years who had a stem cell transplant for acute lymphoblastic leukemia, so the T cells may come from the graft donor.

CDR3 residues: CASSLVSQGTTNEKLFF. The CDR3, as DNA: TGCGCCAGCAGCTTGGTATCCCAGGGAACAACTAATGAAAAACTGTTTTTT. The chain couples TRBV5-1 to TRBJ1-4, with TRBD1 as a possible D gene (5 bases). V lost 0 bases and J 0 bases, leaving 12 bases between the germline ends. Germline CDR1 SGHRS, CDR2 YFSETQ. CDR3 length equals 17 residues.